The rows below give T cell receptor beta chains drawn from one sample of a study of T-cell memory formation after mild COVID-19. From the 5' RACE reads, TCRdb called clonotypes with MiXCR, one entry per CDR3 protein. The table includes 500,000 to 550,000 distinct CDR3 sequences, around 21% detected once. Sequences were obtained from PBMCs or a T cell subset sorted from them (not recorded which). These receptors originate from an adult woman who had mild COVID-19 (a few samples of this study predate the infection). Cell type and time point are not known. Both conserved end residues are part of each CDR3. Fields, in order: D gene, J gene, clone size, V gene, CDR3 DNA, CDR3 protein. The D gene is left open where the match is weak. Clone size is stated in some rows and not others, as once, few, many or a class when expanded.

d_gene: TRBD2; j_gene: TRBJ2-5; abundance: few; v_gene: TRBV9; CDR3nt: TGTGCCAGCAGCGTCAGCGGGAGGGCCTTCTCCACACAAGAGACCCAGTACTTC; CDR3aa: CASSVSGRAFSTQETQYF
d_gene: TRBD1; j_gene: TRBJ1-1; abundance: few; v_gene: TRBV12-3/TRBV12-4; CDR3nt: TGTGCCAGCAGTTTAAGGACAGGGGAAGACTCTGAAGCTTTCTTT; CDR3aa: CASSLRTGEDSEAFF
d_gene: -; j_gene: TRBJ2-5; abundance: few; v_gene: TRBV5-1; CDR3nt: TGCGCCAGCAGCTTGGAGGATCGAGAGACCCAGTACTTC; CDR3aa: CASSLEDRETQYF
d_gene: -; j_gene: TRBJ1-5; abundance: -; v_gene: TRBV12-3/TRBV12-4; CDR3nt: TGTGCCAGCAGCCTAACTTCCGGGGGCAATCAGCCCCAGCATTTT; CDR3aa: CASSLTSGGNQPQHF
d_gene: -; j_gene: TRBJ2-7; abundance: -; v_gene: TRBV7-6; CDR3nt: TGTGCCAGCAGCCCCCGGGACGCGAGCTCCTACGAGCAGTACTTC; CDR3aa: CASSPRDASSYEQYF
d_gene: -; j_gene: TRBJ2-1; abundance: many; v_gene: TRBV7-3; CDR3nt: TGTGCCAGCAGCTTGACTGCCCCCCCACCCGATGAGCAGTTCTTC; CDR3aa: CASSLTAPPPDEQFF
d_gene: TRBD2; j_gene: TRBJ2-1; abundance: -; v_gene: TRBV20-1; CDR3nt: TGCAGTGCTACCAACTGGACTAGGGGTTACAATGAGCAGTTCTTC; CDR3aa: CSATNWTRGYNEQFF
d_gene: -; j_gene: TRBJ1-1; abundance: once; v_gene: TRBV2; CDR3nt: TGTGCCAGCACTTTTAACCGGGCCTTAGAAGCTTTCTTT; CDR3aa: CASTFNRALEAFF
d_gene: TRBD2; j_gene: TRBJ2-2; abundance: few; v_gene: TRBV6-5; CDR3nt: TGTGCCAGCAGTTACCCCTCTAGCGGGAGATGGACCGGGGAGCTGTTTTTT; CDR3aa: CASSYPSSGRWTGELFF
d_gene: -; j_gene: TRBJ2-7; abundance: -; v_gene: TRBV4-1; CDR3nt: TGCGCCAGCAGCCAAGAGGGACCACCTTTAAGCTCCTACGAGCAGTACTTC; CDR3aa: CASSQEGPPLSSYEQYF
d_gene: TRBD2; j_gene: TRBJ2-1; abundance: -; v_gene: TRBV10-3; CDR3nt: TGTGCCATCAGTGAGAGAGCGGGAGGCTCCTACAATGAGCAGTTCTTC; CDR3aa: CAISERAGGSYNEQFF
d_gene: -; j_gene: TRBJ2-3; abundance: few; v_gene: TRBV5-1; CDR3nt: TGCGCCAGCAGTCTCAGGGGGGTGGTCACAGATACGCAGTATTTT; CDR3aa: CASSLRGVVTDTQYF
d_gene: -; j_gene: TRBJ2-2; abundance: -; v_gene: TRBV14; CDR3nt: TGTGCCAGCAGCCAAGAATTTAACACCGGGGAGCTGTTTTTT; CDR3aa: CASSQEFNTGELFF
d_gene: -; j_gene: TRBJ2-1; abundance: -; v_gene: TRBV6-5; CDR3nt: TGTGCCAGCAGTTACCTGTCGGGTGAGCAGTTCTTC; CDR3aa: CASSYLSGEQFF
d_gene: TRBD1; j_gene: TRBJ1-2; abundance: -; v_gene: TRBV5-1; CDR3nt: TGCGCCAGCAGCGCCCGACAGGGAGGGAGGAATGGCTACACCTTC; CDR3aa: CASSARQGGRNGYTF
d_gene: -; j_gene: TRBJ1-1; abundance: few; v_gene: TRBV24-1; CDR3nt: TGTGCCACCAGTGGCGCCGGGTCTACTGAAGCTTTCTTT; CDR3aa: CATSGAGSTEAFF
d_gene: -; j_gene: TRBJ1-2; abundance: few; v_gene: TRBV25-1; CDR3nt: TGTGCCAGCAGGTTGGGGGAGGGTGGCTACACCTTC; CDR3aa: CASRLGEGGYTF
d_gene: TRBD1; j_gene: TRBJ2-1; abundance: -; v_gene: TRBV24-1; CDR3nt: TGTGCCACCAGTGGGGCAGGGGGCAATGAGCAGTTCTTC; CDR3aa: CATSGAGGNEQFF
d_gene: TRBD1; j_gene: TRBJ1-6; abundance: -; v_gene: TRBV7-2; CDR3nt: TGTGCCAGCAGCTTAAGAGGACAGGGCTACTCCTATAATTCACCCCTCCACTTT; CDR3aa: CASSLRGQGYSYNSPLHF
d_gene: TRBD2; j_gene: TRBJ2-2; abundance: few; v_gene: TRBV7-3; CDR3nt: TGTGCCAGCAGCTTAAAGGCTAGCGGTACCGGGGAGCTGTTTTTT; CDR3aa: CASSLKASGTGELFF
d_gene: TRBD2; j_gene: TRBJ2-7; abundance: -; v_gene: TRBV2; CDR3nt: TGTGCCAGCAGTGAGTTGCTCCGGCTAGCGGGGGGGTACGAGCAGTACTTC; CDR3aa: CASSELLRLAGGYEQYF
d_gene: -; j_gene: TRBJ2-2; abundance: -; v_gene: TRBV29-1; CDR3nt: TGCAGCGTCGAGGGTGTGACCGGGGAGCTGTTTTTT; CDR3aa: CSVEGVTGELFF
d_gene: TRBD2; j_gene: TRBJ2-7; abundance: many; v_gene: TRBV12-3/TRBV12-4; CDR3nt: TGTGCCAGCAGAGCGGGGGGTCAGAAGCAGTACTTC; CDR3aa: CASRAGGQKQYF
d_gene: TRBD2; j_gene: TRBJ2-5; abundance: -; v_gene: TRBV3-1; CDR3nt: TGTGCCAGCAGCCTGAGACTAGCGGGAGCGCAAGAGACCCAGTACTTC; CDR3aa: CASSLRLAGAQETQYF
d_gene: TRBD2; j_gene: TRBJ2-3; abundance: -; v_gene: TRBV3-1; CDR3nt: TGTGCCAGCAGCTTGGGTCTAGCGGGAGAGGGGTATTTT; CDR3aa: CASSLGLAGEGYF
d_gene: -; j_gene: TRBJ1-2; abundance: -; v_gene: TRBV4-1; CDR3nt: TGCGCCAGCAGCCAAGATGTTGGCTACACCTTC; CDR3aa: CASSQDVGYTF
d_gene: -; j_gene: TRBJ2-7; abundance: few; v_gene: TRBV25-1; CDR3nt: TGTGCCAGCAGTGGTTTCTACGAGCAGTACTTC; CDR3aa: CASSGFYEQYF
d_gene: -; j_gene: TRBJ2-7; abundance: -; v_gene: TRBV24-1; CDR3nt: TGTGCCACCAACGATGTTCAAGGGGAGCAGTACTTC; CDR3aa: CATNDVQGEQYF
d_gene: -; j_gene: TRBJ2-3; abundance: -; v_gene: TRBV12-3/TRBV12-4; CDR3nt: TGTGCCAGCAGTTTCGGGGGCGGGCGTCCCCTAGATACGCAGTATTTT; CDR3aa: CASSFGGGRPLDTQYF
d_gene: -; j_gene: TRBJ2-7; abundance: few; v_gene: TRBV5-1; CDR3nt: TGCGCCAGCAGCTTGTGGACAGGGACTAGCGAGCAGTACTTC; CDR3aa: CASSLWTGTSEQYF
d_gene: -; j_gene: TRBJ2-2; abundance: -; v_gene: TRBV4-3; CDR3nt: TGCGCCAGCAGCCTTCTTGGGGGGAAAAACACCGGGGAGCTGTTTTTT; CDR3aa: CASSLLGGKNTGELFF
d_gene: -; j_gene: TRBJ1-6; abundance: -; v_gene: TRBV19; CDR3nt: TGTGCCAGTAGAAAAAATCCATACAGGGAGAAAGATTCACCCCTCCACTTT; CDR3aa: CASRKNPYREKDSPLHF
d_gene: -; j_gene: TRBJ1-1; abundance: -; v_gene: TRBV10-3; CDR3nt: TGTGCCATCAGTGAAGCAGGGGTCACTGAAGCTTTCTTT; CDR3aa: CAISEAGVTEAFF
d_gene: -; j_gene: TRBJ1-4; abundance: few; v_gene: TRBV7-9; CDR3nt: TGTGCCAGCAGCACCCGGTCCGATATTAATGAAAAACTGTTTTTT; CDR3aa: CASSTRSDINEKLFF
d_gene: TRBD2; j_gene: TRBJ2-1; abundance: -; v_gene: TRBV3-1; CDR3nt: TGTGCCAGCAGCGCGGGGGAGGGGAATGAGCAGTTCTTC; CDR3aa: CASSAGEGNEQFF
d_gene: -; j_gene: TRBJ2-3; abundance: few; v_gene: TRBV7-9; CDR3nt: TGTGCCAGCAGCCCTAGTCTAGTAGATACGCAGTATTTT; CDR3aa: CASSPSLVDTQYF
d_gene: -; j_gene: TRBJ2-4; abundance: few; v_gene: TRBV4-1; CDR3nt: TGCGCCAGCAGCCAAGATCTCAGCGGGCAGAAAAACATTCAGTACTTC; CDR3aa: CASSQDLSGQKNIQYF
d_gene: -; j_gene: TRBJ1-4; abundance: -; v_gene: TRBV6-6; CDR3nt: TGTGCCAGCAGTTATACAGGAGACCTCTATAATGAAAAACTGTTTTTT; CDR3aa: CASSYTGDLYNEKLFF
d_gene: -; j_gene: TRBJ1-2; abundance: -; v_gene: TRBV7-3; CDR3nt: TGTGCCAGCAGCTTAAGAGGGGAGGTCCCCTATGGCTACACCTTC; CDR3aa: CASSLRGEVPYGYTF
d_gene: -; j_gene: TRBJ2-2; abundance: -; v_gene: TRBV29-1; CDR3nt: TGCAGCGTTGGGGACTTTGCCGGGGAGCTGTTTTTT; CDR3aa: CSVGDFAGELFF
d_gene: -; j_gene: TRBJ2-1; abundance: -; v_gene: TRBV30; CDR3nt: TGTGCCTACAGACGAAGCTCCTACAATGAGCAGTTCTTC; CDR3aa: CAYRRSSYNEQFF